The 14 T cell receptor beta chains reported below all come from one sample, sequenced in a study of blood T cell repertoires in COVID-19. Some clones are missing from TCRdb's copy, which holds only in-frame ones; the method was immunoSEQ multiplex PCR. The repertoire holds tens of thousands of clones, with approximately 86% as singletons. Sequenced material: peripheral blood. Receptors were obtained from a man aged 35 to 55 with acute or convalescent COVID-19.

The chain couples TRBV3-1 (or the pseudogene TRBV3-2) to TRBJ2-3; D ambiguous. Germline CDR1 is LGHDT and CDR2 is YNNKEL (reference sequence). This CDR3 has 15 amino acids. Deletions cut 6 bases from V and 11 bases from J, with 24 bases between. CDR3 region: CASSPMLTDQVWQYF. CDR3 coding DNA: TGTGCCAGCAGTCCCATGCTGACTGACCAAGTCTGGCAGTATTTT.

J is TRBJ1-1 and V is TRBV2; D call uncertain. Germline V gene lookup returns CDR1 SNHLY and CDR2 FYNNEI. This CDR3 region has 12 residues. Between the trimmed V and J ends, which lost 7 bases and 5 bases, there was a span of 11 bases. This CDR3 is CASNLGGTEAFF. Here the CDR3 DNA reads TGTGCCAGCAACCTAGGAGGGACTGAAGCTTTCTTT.

The chain's CDR3 is CAWSADPGGNQPQHF. The CDR3 region has the DNA TGTGCCTGGAGTGCAGACCCGGGGGGAAATCAGCCCCAGCATTTT. This chain connects TRBV30 to TRBJ1-5; D possibly corresponds to TRBD1 (5 bases). This CDR3 has 15 amino acids. Germline V gene lookup returns CDR1 GTSNPN and CDR2 SVGIG (reference sequence). Between the trimmed V and J ends, which lost 1 base and 4 bases, there was a span of 14 bases.

The CDR3 DNA follows: TGTGCCAGCAGTTTATGGGGGGGCGAGCAGTACTTC. Protein: CASSLWGGEQYF. The chain links TRBV6-5 to TRBJ2-7; 7 nucleotides agree with TRBD2. The trim removed 4 bases at V and 6 bases at J, leaving 3 bases unmatched. This CDR3 is 12 amino acids long. Per the germline V gene, CDR1 is MNHEY and CDR2 is SVGAGI.

This clone was detected once. The chain links TRBV6-1 to TRBJ1-5, with D uncertain. The CDR3 runs to 15 residues. CDR1 MNHNS and CDR2 SASEGT come from the germline V gene. The V gene lost 1 base and the J gene lost 3 bases, with 10 bases spanning the gap. The CDR3 nucleotides read TGTGCCAGCAGTGAAGGGCGACACCTCAATCAGCCCCAGCATTTT. Protein product: CASSEGRHLNQPQHF.

The chain joins TRBV5-1 to TRBJ1-2; possible D gene TRBD1, 5 bases. The CDR3 consists of 13 residues. V dropped 4 bases and J dropped 7 bases, with 14 bases sitting between them. Germline lookup yields CDR1 SGHRS and CDR2 YFSETQ. The CDR3 here is CASSPRGARGYTF. CDR3 nucleotides: TGCGCCAGCAGCCCTCGTGGGGCGCGTGGCTACACCTTC.

V gene TRBV6-5 combines with J gene TRBJ1-3; D is unclear. This CDR3 region has 15 residues. Trimming cost V 5 bases and J 0 bases, with 11 bases left between them. Germline values: CDR1 MNHEY, CDR2 SVGAGI. The CDR3, as DNA: TGTGCCAGCAGTCTAAGTAGCCTCTCTGGAAACACCATATATTTT. Amino acid sequence: CASSLSSLSGNTIYF.

This chain links TRBV6-6 with TRBJ2-1; 8 bases are shared with TRBD1. The CDR3 runs 15 residues. The J segment lost 2 bases and the V segment lost 2 bases, leaving 2 bases of the junction unmatched. Germline CDR1 and CDR2: MNHNY and SVGAGI (reference sequence). The CDR3 reads CASSYDRGAYNEQFF. The CDR3 coding sequence is TGTGCCAGCAGTTACGACAGGGGAGCCTACAATGAGCAGTTCTTC.

This clone was counted between two and nine times. The rearrangement links TRBV3-1 (or the pseudogene TRBV3-2) to TRBJ2-2; no clear D. V dropped 4 bases and J dropped 6 bases, with 18 bases sitting between them. There are 16 residues in the CDR3. Germline V gene sequence: CDR1 LGHDT, CDR2 YNNKEL (reference sequence). CDR3 region: CASSPGPLTRAGELFF. The CDR3 nucleotides read TGTGCCAGCAGCCCTGGCCCACTTACACGGGCCGGGGAGCTGTTTTTT.

The rearrangement links TRBV6-5 to TRBJ1-2; 9 bases line up with TRBD1. The CDR3 totals 14 residues. J gave up 2 bases and V 7 bases, and 5 bases lay outside the gene matches. Germline V gene sequence: CDR1 MNHEY, CDR2 SVGAGI. In DNA, the CDR3 is TGTGCCAGCACCTACAGGGGGCGAAACTATGGCTACACCTTC. Protein: CASTYRGRNYGYTF.

The chain combines TRBV14 with TRBJ1-6; 9 nucleotides match TRBD1. Germline V CDR1 and CDR2: SGHDN, FVKESK. V shed 5 bases and J 6 bases; nucleotides not matched to a gene: 14. The CDR3 runs to 18 residues. CDR3 region: CASSLRTGENGRNSPLHF. As DNA, the CDR3 is TGTGCCAGCAGCTTACGGACAGGGGAGAACGGACGTAATTCACCCCTCCACTTT.

This sequence joins TRBV25-1 and TRBJ1-2; 9 positions match TRBD1. J lost 4 bases, V lost 4 bases, and 7 bases had no gene match. CDR1 is MGHDK, CDR2 SYGVNS, per germline. The CDR3 loop spans 15 amino acids. This CDR3 is CASSVAGQGFYGYTF. The CDR3 bases are TGTGCCAGCAGTGTCGCGGGACAGGGATTCTATGGCTACACCTTC.

V usage is TRBV11-3 and J usage is TRBJ2-7; D not certain. CDR1 and CDR2 (germline): SGHNT, YENEEA. V was shortened by 0 bases and J by 2 bases, with 8 bases between the two germline ends. The CDR3 spans 14 residues. For the CDR3, the DNA is TGTGCCAGCAGCTTAGATCCCAGGCCCTACGAGCAGTACTTC. Translation gives CASSLDPRPYEQYF.

The V gene is TRBV29-1, the J gene TRBJ1-2; D not resolved. The CDR3 sequence is 11 residues long. V was pared by 6 bases and J by 4 bases, with 9 bases between. The germline V gene has CDR1 SQVTM and CDR2 ANQGSEA. CDR3 DNA: TGCAGCGTAGAGGTGGGCTATGGCTACACCTTC. Translated, it gives CSVEVGYGYTF.